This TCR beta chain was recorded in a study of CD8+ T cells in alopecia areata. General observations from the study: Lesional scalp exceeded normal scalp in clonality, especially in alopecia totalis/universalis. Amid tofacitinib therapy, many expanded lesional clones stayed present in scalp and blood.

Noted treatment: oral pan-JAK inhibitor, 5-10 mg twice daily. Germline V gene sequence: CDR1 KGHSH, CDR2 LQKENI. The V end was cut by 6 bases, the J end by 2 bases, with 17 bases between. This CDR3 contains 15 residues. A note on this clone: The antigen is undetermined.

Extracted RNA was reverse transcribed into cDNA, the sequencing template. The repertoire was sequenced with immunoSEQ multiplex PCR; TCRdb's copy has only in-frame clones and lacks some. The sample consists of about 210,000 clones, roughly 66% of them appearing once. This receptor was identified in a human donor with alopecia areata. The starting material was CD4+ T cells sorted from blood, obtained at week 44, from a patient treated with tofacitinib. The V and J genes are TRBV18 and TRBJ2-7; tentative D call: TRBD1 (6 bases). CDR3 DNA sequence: TGTGCCAGCTCGCCCACAGGGTGGAGAACCTACGAGCAGTACTTC. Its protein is CASSPTGWRTYEQYF. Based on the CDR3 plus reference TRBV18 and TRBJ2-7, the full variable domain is NAGVMQNPRHLVRRRGQEARLRCSPMKGHSHVYWYRQLPEEGLKFMVYLQKENIIDESGMPKERFSAEFPKEGPSILRIQQVVRGDSAAYFCASSPTGWRTYEQYFGPGTRLTVT.